The sequence of this T cell receptor (beta chain) was determined in a study of early T cells in non-severe SARS-CoV-2 infection. Germline CDR1 is DFQATT and CDR2 is SNEGSKA (reference sequence). Trimming pared 2 bases from V and 4 bases from J, leaving 12 bases between. This CDR3 comprises 13 residues. Individual cDNA molecules received unique molecular identifiers. TCRdb analysed the 5' RACE reads with MiXCR anew, one entry per CDR3 protein. Of roughly 83,000 distinct CDR3 sequences in the sample, under 11% are singletons; the top ten hold 6.5% to 9%. This clonotype originated in an adult who was a healthcare worker with PCR-confirmed SARS-CoV-2 infection or an uninfected control (not recorded which). The rearrangement links TRBV20-1 to TRBJ2-7, with D maybe TRBD2 (5 bases). The material was whole blood, obtained at baseline. In DNA, the CDR3 is TGCAGTGCTAGAAGCGGTCATCCTTACGAGCAGTACTTC. It translates to CSARSGHPYEQYF.